This T cell receptor (beta chain) was documented in a study of control samples from healthy donors and cancer patients. Here immunoSEQ multiplex PCR was the method, and the copy in TCRdb shows in-frame clones only, minus some. This table holds 150,000 to 200,000 clones, about 94% found once. Trimming pared 3 bases from V and 3 bases from J, leaving 11 bases between. This CDR3 region has 13 residues. CDR1 is DFQATT, CDR2 SNEGSKA, per germline (reference sequence). Sequencing used blood. This sequence was found in a woman between 35 and 50 years old in good health. The chain links TRBV20-1 to TRBJ1-1; D remains ambiguous. The CDR3 coding sequence is TGCAGTGCTAGTGTCGGTTTTTACACTGAAGCTTTCTTT. Its translation is CSASVGFYTEAFF.